This T cell receptor beta chain was found in a study of T cells after yellow fever vaccination. This clonotype was counted ten times or more. Germline lookup yields CDR1 LGHNA and CDR2 YSLEER. This CDR3 region has 12 residues. Trimming took off 0 bases at V and 5 bases at J, with 2 bases between the two ends. Template switching by 5'RACE produced TCR cDNA, adding a universal primer site and UMIs. Each CDR3 protein gets one entry after TCRdb re-called the 5' RACE reads with MiXCR. This table holds approximately 96,000 distinct CDR3 sequences, about 8.8% found once. The study's findings and limits: Researchers cautioned that FACS-sorted repertoires could harbor abundant clonotypes contaminating from the bulk population. The study found a weaker secondary response that peaked faster, day 5 versus 15.

The source was CD8+ T cells not binding an NS4B(214-222) dextramer, sorted from PBMCs, collected approximately 16 days after the first yellow fever vaccination. The sequence came from a man aged 18 to 29 who received the YFV17D yellow fever vaccine. The V call is TRBV4-3, the J call TRBJ2-1; D gene unclear. Here the CDR3 DNA reads TGCGCCAGCAGCCAAGACGACAATGAGCAGTTCTTC. This sequence encodes CASSQDDNEQFF.